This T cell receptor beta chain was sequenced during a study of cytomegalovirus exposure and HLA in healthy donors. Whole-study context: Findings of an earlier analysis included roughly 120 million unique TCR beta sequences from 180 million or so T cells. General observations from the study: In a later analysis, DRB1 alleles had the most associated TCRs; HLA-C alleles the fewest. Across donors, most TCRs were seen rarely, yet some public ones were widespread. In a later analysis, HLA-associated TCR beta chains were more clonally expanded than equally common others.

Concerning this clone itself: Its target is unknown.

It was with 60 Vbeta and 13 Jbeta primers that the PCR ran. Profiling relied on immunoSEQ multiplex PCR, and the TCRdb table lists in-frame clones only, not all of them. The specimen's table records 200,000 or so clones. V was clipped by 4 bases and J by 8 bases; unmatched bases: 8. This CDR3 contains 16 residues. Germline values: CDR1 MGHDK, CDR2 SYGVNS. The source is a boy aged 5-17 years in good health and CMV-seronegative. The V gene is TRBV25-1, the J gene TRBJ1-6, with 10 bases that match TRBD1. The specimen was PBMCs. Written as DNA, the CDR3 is TGTGCCAGCAGTGGCTACCCTGGGACAGGGGATTCACCCCTCCACTTT. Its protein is CASSGYPGTGDSPLHF.